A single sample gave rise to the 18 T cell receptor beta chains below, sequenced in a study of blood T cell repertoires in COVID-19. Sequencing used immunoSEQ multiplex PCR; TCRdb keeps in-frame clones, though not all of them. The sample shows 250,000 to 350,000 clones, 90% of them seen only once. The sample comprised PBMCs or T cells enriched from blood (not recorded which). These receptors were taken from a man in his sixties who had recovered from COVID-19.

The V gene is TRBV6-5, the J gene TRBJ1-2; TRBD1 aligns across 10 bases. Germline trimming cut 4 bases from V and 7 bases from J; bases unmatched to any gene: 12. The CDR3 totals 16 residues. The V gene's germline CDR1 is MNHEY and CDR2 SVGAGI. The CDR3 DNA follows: TGTGCCAGCAGTTCCCCCCGACAGGGGGCAGTAAGTGGCTACACCTTC. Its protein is CASSSPRQGAVSGYTF.

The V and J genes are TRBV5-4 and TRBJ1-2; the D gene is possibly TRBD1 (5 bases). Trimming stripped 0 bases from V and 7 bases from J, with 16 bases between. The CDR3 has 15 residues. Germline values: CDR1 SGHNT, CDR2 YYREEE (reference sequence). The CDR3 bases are TGTGCCAGCAGCTTGGAGCCACAGGAACTCTTTGGCTACACCTTC. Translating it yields CASSLEPQELFGYTF. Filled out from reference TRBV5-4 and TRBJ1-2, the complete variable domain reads ETGVTQSPTHLIKTRGQQVTLRCSSQSGHNTVSWYQQALGQGPQFIFQYYREEENGRGNFPPRFSGLQFPNYSSELNVNALELDDSALYLCASSLEPQELFGYTFGSGTRLTVV.

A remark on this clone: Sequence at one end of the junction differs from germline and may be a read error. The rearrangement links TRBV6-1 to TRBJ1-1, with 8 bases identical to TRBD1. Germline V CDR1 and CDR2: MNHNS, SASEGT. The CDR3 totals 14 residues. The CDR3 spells CASSERAAAGGPSF. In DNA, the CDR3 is TGTGCCAGCAGTGAGAGGGCGGCGGCAGGGGGCCCTTCATTT.

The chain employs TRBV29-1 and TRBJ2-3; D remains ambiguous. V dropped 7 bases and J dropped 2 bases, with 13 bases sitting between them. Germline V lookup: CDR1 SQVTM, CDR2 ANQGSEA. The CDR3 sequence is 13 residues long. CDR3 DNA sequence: TGCAGCGCAGGAGCACGAGACACAGATACGCAGTATTTT. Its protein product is CSAGARDTDTQYF.

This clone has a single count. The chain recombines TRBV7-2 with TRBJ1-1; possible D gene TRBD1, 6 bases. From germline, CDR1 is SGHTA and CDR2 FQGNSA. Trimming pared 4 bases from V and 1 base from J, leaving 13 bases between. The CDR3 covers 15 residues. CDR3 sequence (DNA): TGTGCCAGCAGCTGGGGGCGCGGGGGGAACACTGAAGCTTTCTTT. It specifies CASSWGRGGNTEAFF.

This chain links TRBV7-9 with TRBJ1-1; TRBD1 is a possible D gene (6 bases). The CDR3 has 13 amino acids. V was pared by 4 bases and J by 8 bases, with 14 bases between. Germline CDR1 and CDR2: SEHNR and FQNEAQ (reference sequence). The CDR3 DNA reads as TGTGCCAGCAGCTCCTGGACAGCTATAGAAGCTTTCTTT. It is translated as CASSSWTAIEAFF.

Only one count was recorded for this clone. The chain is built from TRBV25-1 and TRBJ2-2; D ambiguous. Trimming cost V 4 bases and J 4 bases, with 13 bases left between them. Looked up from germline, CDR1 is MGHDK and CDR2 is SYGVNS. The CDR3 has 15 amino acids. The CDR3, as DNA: TGTGCCAGCAGTGGCCCCCTGGGCCCCACCGGGGAGCTGTTTTTT. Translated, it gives CASSGPLGPTGELFF.

The CDR3 spells CASSYVPGGPSSTDTQYF. In DNA, the CDR3 is TGTGCCAGCAGTTACGTACCGGGGGGGCCCTCTAGCACAGATACGCAGTATTTT. This chain joins TRBV6-2 or TRBV6-3 and TRBJ2-3; 8 nucleotides match TRBD2. CDR1 MNHEY and CDR2 SVGEGT come from the germline V gene. The CDR3 has 18 amino acids. Unmatched junction bases numbered 10, after V lost 2 bases and J lost 0 bases.

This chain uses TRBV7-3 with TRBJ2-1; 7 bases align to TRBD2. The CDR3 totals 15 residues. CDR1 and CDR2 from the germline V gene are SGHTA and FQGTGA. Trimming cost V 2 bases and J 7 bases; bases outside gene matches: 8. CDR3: CASSLGGGYSNEQFF. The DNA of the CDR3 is TGTGCCAGCAGCTTAGGCGGGGGATACTCGAATGAGCAGTTCTTC.

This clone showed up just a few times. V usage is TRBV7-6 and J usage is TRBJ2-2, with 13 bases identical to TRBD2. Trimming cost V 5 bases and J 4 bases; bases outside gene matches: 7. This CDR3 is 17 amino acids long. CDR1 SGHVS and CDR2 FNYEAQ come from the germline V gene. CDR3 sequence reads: CASSTWTSGGATGELFF. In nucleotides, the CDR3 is TGTGCCAGCAGCACCTGGACTAGCGGGGGAGCCACCGGGGAGCTGTTTTTT.

CDR3 sequence (DNA): TGCAGTGCTAGTGCAGGATCGAACACTGAAGCTTTCTTT. As protein: CSASAGSNTEAFF. The chain uses TRBV20-1 and TRBJ1-1, with D uncertain. V gave up 3 bases and J gave up 1 base, with 9 bases separating them. This CDR3 has 13 residues. CDR1 DFQATT and CDR2 SNEGSKA come from the germline V gene (reference sequence).

The CDR3 spells CASSDGGNTIYF. CDR3 bases: TGTGCCAGCAGTGACGGTGGAAACACCATATATTTT. The chain couples TRBV25-1 to TRBJ1-3; D unclear. CDR1 and CDR2 from the germline V gene are MGHDK and SYGVNS. V lost 3 bases and J 3 bases, leaving 3 bases between the germline ends. CDR3 size: 12 residues.

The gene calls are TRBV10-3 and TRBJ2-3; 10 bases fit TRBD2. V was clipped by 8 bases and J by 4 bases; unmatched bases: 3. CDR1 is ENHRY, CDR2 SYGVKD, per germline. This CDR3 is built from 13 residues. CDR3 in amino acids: CAIGLAGADTQYF. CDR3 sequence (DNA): TGTGCCATCGGCCTAGCGGGAGCAGATACGCAGTATTTT.

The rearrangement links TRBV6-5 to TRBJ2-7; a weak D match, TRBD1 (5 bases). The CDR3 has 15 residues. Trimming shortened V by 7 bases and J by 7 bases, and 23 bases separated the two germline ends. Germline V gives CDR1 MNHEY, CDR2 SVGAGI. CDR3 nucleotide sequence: TGTGCCAGCAACAGACCTCTGGACACCCCAGTTGAGCAGTACTTC. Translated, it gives CASNRPLDTPVEQYF.

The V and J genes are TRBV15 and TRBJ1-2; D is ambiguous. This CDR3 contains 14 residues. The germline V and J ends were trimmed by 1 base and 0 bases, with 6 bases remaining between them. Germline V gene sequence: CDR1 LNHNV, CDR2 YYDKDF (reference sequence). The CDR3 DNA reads TGTGCCACCAGCAGAGCGGGAGCTAACTATGGCTACACCTTC. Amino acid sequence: CATSRAGANYGYTF.

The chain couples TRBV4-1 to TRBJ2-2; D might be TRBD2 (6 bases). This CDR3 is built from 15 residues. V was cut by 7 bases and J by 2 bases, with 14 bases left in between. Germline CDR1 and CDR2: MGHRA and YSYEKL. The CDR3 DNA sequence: TGCGCCAGCATCGCGGGACCGTTAAACACCGGGGAGCTGTTTTTT. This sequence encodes CASIAGPLNTGELFF.

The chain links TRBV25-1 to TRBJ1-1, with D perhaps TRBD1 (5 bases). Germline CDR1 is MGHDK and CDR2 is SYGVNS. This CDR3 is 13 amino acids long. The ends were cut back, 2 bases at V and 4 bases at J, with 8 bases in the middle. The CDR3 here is CASSEGQGTEAFF. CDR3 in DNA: TGTGCCAGCAGTGAAGGGCAGGGCACTGAAGCTTTCTTT.

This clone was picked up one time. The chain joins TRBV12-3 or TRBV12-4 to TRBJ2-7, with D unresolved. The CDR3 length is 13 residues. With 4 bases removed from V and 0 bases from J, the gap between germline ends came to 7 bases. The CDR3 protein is CASSSAGSYEQYF. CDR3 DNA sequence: TGTGCCAGCAGTTCTGCAGGCTCCTACGAGCAGTACTTC.